A selection of T cell receptor beta chains follows, all from one sample in a study of blood T cells in healthy people across ages. Each CDR3 protein is one row after TCRdb ran MiXCR on the 5' RACE reads. This sample has 1.5 million or so distinct CDR3 sequences, with 35% to 45% found just once. The material sequenced was blood. These receptors came from a woman aged 18-29 years in good health. Each CDR3 is given with its conserved first and last residue. The D gene is left open where the match is weak. Clone size appears in some rows only: once, few, many, or a class for an expanded clone.

>TRBJ2-2|TRBD2|.|TRBV4-3
CASSQDGLAGGPNTGELFF
TGCGCCAGCAGCCAAGATGGGCTAGCGGGGGGGCCGAACACCGGGGAGCTGTTTTTT
>TRBJ2-1|TRBD2|.|TRBV4-3
CASSQGPPSGNYNEQFF
TGCGCCAGCAGCCAAGGCCCCCCTAGCGGGAACTACAATGAGCAGTTCTTC
>TRBJ2-3|.|few|TRBV29-1
CSVARDSGWNTQYF
TGCAGCGTCGCCCGGGACTCAGGATGGAATACGCAGTATTTT
>TRBJ2-1|.|.|TRBV7-8
CASSSNRSPNEQFF
TGTGCCAGCAGCTCCAATAGATCCCCCAATGAGCAGTTCTTC
>TRBJ2-5|TRBD1|.|TRBV7-8
CASSLRWGQFQETQYF
TGTGCCAGCAGCCTTCGGTGGGGACAGTTCCAAGAGACCCAGTACTTC
>TRBJ2-7|.|.|TRBV20-1
CSAPTTFSSYEQYF
TGCAGTGCTCCGACTACTTTTAGCTCCTACGAGCAGTACTTC
>TRBJ2-5|.|.|TRBV20-1
CSASRGDQETQYF
TGCAGTGCTTCGCGCGGGGACCAAGAGACCCAGTACTTC
>TRBJ2-1|TRBD2|few|TRBV9
CASSHTSGYNEQFF
TGTGCCAGCAGCCACACTAGCGGTTACAATGAGCAGTTCTTC
>TRBJ2-1|TRBD2|few|TRBV20-1
CSAIYSGRAHEQFF
TGCAGTGCTATTTATAGCGGGAGGGCCCATGAGCAGTTCTTC
>TRBJ1-2|.|.|TRBV11-2
CASSRWGGADENGYTF
TGTGCCAGCAGCCGGTGGGGCGGGGCGGATGAGAATGGCTACACCTTC
>TRBJ2-7|.|.|TRBV11-2
CASTSNAYEQYF
TGTGCCAGCACCTCTAACGCCTACGAGCAGTACTTC
>TRBJ1-2|TRBD1|few|TRBV6-1
CASRVTWDSLKYGYTF
TGTGCCAGCAGGGTAACCTGGGACAGTCTGAAGTATGGCTACACCTTC
>TRBJ1-4|.|.|TRBV4-1
CASSQDRYNEKLFF
TGCGCCAGCAGCCAAGACAGATATAATGAAAAACTGTTTTTT
>TRBJ1-2|TRBD1|few|TRBV6-5
CASSSFSTGAYGYTF
TGTGCCAGCAGTAGTTTTTCGACAGGGGCCTATGGCTACACCTTC
>TRBJ1-1|TRBD1|.|TRBV7-2
CASSVDRANTEAFF
TGTGCCAGCAGCGTTGACAGGGCCAACACTGAAGCTTTCTTT
>TRBJ2-3|TRBD2|few|TRBV5-1
CASSWGLAGGYTDTQYF
TGCGCCAGCAGCTGGGGACTAGCGGGAGGGTACACAGATACGCAGTATTTT
>TRBJ2-6|.|few|TRBV18
CASSRGLSSGANVLTF
TGTGCCAGCTCACGGGGGTTATCCTCTGGGGCCAACGTCCTGACTTTC
>TRBJ1-2|.|many|TRBV12-3/TRBV12-4
CASSFDNYGYTF
TGTGCCAGCAGCTTTGACAACTATGGCTACACCTTC
>TRBJ2-1|.|.|TRBV6-5
CASSYGGNYNEQFF
TGTGCCAGCAGTTATGGGGGAAACTACAATGAGCAGTTCTTC
>TRBJ2-1|TRBD2|few|TRBV7-2
CASSAQAGEYEQFF
TGTGCCAGCAGCGCTCAAGCGGGGGAGTATGAGCAGTTCTTC
>TRBJ2-3|.|.|TRBV12-3/TRBV12-4
CASSQKTGTLGADTQYF
TGTGCCAGCAGTCAGAAGACAGGTACCCTGGGGGCAGATACGCAGTATTTT
>TRBJ1-6|.|few|TRBV30
CAWSALTTYSPLHF
TGTGCCTGGAGTGCACTCACTACATATTCACCCCTCCACTTT
>TRBJ1-2|.|.|TRBV29-1
CSVEVVGWYGYTF
TGCAGCGTTGAAGTAGTGGGGTGGTATGGCTACACCTTC
>TRBJ2-1|TRBD2|.|TRBV20-1
CSARELAGVWNEQFF
TGCAGTGCTAGAGAGCTGGCGGGGGTATGGAATGAGCAGTTCTTC
>TRBJ2-5|.|.|TRBV7-2
CASSIAGTDQETQYF
TGTGCCAGCAGCATCGCCGGGACGGATCAAGAGACCCAGTACTTC
>TRBJ2-2|.|.|TRBV14
CASSQVQAGDTGELFF
TGTGCCAGCAGCCAAGTACAGGCCGGAGACACCGGGGAGCTGTTTTTT
>TRBJ2-3|.|few|TRBV6-2/TRBV6-3
CAGRQHYGQSTDTQYF
TGTGCCGGCCGACAACACTATGGACAGAGCACAGATACGCAGTATTTT
>TRBJ2-7|.|few|TRBV20-1
CSARDLRGGGTYEQYF
TGCAGTGCTAGAGATCTTAGAGGGGGTGGAACATACGAGCAGTACTTC
>TRBJ1-2|.|.|TRBV5-6
CASSFAHSSYGYTF
TGTGCCAGCAGCTTCGCACACAGCTCCTATGGCTACACCTTC
>TRBJ2-1|.|.|TRBV28
CASTWVGSGFFNEQFF
TGTGCCAGCACCTGGGTCGGGAGCGGGTTCTTCAATGAGCAGTTCTTC
>TRBJ1-2|.|.|TRBV6-1
CATAGLGYGYTF
TGTGCCACAGCGGGATTGGGCTATGGCTACACCTTC
>TRBJ1-2|TRBD1|.|TRBV4-3
CASSQDDRVNYGYTF
TGCGCCAGCAGCCAAGATGACAGGGTCAACTATGGCTACACCTTC
>TRBJ2-7|.|.|TRBV6-2/TRBV6-3
CASSSMKREFQNQEQYF
TGTGCCAGCAGCTCGATGAAACGGGAATTCCAGAATCAGGAGCAGTACTTC
>TRBJ1-5|.|few|TRBV27
CASSYAGSRNQPQHF
TGTGCCAGCAGTTACGCAGGGTCGAGGAATCAGCCCCAGCATTTT
>TRBJ2-7|TRBD2|many|TRBV20-1
CSAPMTSGHTYEQYF
TGCAGTGCTCCGATGACTAGCGGCCATACGTACGAGCAGTACTTC
>TRBJ1-4|.|.|TRBV3-1
CASSDDPTNEKLFF
TGTGCCAGCAGTGACGATCCAACTAATGAAAAACTGTTTTTT
>TRBJ1-1|.|few|TRBV12-5
CASGLRPAPMNTEAFF
TGTGCTAGTGGTCTGCGGCCGGCACCTATGAACACTGAAGCTTTCTTT
>TRBJ2-7|TRBD2|.|TRBV24-1
CATSSTSGGPNEQYF
TGTGCCACCAGTTCCACTAGCGGGGGCCCCAATGAGCAGTACTTC
>TRBJ2-5|.|.|TRBV5-1
CASSNNGPIQETQYF
TGCGCCAGCAGCAATAACGGTCCTATCCAAGAGACCCAGTACTTC
>TRBJ1-2|.|.|TRBV20-1
CSVHRDPYGYTF
TGCAGTGTGCACAGGGATCCTTATGGCTACACCTTC
>TRBJ1-1|.|many|TRBV4-1
CASSHAQGIGNTEAFF
TGCGCCAGCAGCCACGCCCAGGGGATAGGGAACACTGAAGCTTTCTTT
>TRBJ2-7|TRBD2|.|TRBV9
CGGLAFPESYEQYF
TGTGGAGGACTAGCGTTTCCAGAGTCCTACGAGCAGTACTTC